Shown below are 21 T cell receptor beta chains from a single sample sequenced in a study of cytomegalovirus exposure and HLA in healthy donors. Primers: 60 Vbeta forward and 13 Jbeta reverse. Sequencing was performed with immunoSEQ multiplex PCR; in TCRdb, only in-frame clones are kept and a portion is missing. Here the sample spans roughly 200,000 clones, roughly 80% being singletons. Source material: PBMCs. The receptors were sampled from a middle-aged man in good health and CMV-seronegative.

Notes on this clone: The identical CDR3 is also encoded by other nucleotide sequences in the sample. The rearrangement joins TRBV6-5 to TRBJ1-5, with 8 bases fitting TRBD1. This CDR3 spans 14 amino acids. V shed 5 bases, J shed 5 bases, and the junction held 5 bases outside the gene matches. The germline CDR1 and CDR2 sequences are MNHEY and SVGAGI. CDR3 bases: TGTGCCAGCAGTCTTGGACAGGGCCATCAGCCCCAGCATTTT. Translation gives CASSLGQGHQPQHF.

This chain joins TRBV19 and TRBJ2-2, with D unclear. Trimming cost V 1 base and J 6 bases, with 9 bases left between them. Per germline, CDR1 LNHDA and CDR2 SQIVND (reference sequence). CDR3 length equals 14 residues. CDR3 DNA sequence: TGTGCCAGTAGTATAGCCAGGCGCGCCGGGGAGCTGTTTTTT. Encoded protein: CASSIARRAGELFF.

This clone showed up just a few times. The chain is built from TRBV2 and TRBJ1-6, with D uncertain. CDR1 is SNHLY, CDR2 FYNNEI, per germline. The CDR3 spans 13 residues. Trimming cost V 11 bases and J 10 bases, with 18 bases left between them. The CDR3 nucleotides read TGTGCCGCTTCCGAGAGGGTCAAATCACCCCTCCACTTT. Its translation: CAASERVKSPLHF.

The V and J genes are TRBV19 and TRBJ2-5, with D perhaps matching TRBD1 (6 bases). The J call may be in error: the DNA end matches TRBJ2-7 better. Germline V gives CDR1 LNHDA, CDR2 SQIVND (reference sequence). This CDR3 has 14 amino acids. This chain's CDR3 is CASRRSGTTNEQYF. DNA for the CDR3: TGTGCCAGTAGAAGGTCCGGGACAACGAACGAGCAGTACTTC.

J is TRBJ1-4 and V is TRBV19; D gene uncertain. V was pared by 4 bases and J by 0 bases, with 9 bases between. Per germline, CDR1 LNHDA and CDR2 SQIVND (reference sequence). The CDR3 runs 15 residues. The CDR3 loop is CASSTSGATNEKLFF. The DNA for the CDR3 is TGTGCCAGTAGTACCTCAGGTGCAACTAATGAAAAACTGTTTTTT.

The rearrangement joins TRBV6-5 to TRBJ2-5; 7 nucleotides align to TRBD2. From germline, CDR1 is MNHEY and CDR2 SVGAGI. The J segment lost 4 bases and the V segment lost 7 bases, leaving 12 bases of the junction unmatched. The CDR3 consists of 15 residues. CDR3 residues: CASTPWGGLGETQYF. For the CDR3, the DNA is TGTGCCAGCACTCCCTGGGGGGGTTTGGGAGAGACCCAGTACTTC.

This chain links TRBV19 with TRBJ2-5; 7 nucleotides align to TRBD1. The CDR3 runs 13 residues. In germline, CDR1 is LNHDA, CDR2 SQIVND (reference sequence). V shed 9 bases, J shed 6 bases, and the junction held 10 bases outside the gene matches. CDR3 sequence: CASKGQDLQTQYF. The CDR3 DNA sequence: TGTGCCAGCAAAGGACAGGATCTACAGACCCAGTACTTC.

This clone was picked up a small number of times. This CDR3 reads CASSQVGREGGDTEAFF. The CDR3 bases are TGTGCCAGCTCCCAAGTGGGCAGGGAGGGAGGAGACACTGAAGCTTTCTTT. V and J are TRBV25-1 and TRBJ1-1; tentative D call: TRBD1 (5 bases). The CDR3 length is 17 residues. V was shortened by 8 bases and J by 3 bases, with 25 bases between the two germline ends. Germline CDR1 and CDR2: MGHDK and SYGVNS.

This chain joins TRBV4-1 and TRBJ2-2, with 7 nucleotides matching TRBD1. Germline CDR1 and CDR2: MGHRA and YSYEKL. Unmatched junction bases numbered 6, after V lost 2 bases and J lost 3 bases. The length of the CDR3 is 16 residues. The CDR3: CASSQTAQGDTGELFF. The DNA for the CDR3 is TGCGCCAGCAGCCAAACGGCGCAGGGGGACACCGGGGAGCTGTTTTTT.

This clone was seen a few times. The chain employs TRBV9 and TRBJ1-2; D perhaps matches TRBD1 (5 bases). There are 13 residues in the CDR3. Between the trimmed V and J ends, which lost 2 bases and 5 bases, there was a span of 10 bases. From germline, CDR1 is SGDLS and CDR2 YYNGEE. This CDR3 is CASSVSGGYGYTF. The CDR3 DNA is TGTGCCAGCAGCGTCAGCGGGGGATATGGCTACACCTTC.

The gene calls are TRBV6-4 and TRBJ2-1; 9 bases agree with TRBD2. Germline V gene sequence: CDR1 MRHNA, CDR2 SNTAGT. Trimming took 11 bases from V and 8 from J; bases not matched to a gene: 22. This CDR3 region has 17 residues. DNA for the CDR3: TGTGCCGGACTCTCAGCGGGGGGTCGGGCCCCAAAGGATGAGCAGTTCTTC. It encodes CAGLSAGGRAPKDEQFF.

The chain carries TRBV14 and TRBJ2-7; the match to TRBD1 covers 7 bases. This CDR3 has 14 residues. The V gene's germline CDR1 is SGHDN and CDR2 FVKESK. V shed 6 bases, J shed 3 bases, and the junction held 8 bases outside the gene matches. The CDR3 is CASSLGQLNYEQYF. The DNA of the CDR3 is TGTGCCAGCAGTCTGGGACAGTTAAACTACGAGCAGTACTTC.

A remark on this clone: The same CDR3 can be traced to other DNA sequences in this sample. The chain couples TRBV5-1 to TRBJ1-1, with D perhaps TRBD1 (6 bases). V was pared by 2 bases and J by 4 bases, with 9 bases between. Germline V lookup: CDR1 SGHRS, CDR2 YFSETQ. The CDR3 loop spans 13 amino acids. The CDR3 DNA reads TGCGCCAGCAGCTTACAGGGTAGCACTGAAGCTTTCTTT. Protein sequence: CASSLQGSTEAFF.

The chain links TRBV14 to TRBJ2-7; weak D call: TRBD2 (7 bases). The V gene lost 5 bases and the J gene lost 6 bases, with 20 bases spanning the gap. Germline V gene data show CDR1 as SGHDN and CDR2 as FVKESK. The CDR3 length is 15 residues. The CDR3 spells CASSAKPGGVSEQYF. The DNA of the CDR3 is TGTGCCAGCAGCGCAAAACCGGGGGGCGTCAGCGAGCAGTACTTC.

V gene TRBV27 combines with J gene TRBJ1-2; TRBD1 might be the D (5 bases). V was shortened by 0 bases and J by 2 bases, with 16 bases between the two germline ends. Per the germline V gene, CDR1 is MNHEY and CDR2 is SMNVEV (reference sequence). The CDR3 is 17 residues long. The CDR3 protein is CASSLSELAGSNYGYTF. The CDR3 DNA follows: TGTGCCAGCAGTTTATCCGAGTTGGCAGGGTCGAACTATGGCTACACCTTC.

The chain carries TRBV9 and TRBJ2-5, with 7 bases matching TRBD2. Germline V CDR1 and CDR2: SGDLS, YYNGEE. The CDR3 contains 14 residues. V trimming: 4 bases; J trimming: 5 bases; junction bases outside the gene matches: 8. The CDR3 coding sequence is TGTGCCAGCAGCCGAGGCGGGAGTCAGGAGACCCAGTACTTC. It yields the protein CASSRGGSQETQYF.

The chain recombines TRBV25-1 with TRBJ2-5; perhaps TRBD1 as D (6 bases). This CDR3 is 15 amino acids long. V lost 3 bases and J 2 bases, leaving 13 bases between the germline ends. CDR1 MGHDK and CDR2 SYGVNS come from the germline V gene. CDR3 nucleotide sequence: TGTGCCAGCAGTGACGGTGGGGGCCCTCAAGAGACCCAGTACTTC. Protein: CASSDGGGPQETQYF.

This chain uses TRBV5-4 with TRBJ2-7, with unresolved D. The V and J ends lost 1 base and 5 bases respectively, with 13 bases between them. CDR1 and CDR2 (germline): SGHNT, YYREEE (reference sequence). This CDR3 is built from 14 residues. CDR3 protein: CASSLYWRLHEQYF. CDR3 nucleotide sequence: TGTGCCAGCAGCTTGTATTGGCGGCTCCACGAGCAGTACTTC.

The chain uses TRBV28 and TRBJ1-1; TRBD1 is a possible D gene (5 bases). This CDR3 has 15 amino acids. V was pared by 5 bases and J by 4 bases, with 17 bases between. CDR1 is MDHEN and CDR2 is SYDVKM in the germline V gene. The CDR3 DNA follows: TGTGCCAGCAGTCCGCCGGGGGGGGTCAGCACTGAAGCTTTCTTT. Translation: CASSPPGGVSTEAFF.

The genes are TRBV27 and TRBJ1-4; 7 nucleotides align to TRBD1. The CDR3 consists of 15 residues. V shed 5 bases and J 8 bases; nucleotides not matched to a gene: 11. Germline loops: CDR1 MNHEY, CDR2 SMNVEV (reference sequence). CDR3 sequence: CASSLLWTGREKLFF. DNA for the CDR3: TGTGCCAGCAGTCTACTTTGGACAGGTCGGGAAAAACTGTTTTTT.

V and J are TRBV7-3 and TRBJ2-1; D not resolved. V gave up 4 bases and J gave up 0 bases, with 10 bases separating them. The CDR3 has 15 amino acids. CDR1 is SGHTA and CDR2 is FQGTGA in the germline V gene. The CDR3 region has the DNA TGTGCCAGCAGCTCTCTAGTGGGCTCCTACAATGAGCAGTTCTTC. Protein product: CASSSLVGSYNEQFF.